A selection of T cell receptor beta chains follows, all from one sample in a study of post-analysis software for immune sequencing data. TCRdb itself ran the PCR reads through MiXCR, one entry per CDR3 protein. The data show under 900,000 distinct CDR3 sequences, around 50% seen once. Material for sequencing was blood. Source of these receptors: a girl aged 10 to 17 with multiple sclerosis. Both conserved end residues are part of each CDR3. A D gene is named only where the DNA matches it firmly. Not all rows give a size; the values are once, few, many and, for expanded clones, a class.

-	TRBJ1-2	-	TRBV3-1	TGTGCCAGCAGCGAATCGGACGGCTACACCTTC	CASSESDGYTF
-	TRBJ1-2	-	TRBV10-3	TGTGCCATCAGAGCGACCGGCCCTAACTATGGCTACACCTTC	CAIRATGPNYGYTF
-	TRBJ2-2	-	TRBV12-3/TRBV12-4	TGTGCCAGCAGTCTCCTCAGAACCGGGGAGCTGTTTTTT	CASSLLRTGELFF
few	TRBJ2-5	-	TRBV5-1	TGCGCCAGCAGCTTGGAACTAGAGCAAGAGACCCAGTACTTC	CASSLELEQETQYF
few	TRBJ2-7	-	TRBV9	TGTGCCAGCAGCGTCGGGGACTCGTTAAAAAGTCACGAGCAGTACTTC	CASSVGDSLKSHEQYF
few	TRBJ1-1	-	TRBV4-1	TGCGCCAGCAGCCAAGAGGGAAGGGGAATACGGCCTGAAGCTTTCTTT	CASSQEGRGIRPEAFF
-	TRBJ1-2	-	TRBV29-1	TGCAGCGTTGTCGGACAGTCACCAGGCTACACCTTC	CSVVGQSPGYTF
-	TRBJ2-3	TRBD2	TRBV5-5	TGTGCCAGCAGCTCAATGCCCCGACTAGCGGGGGGGAGTACAGATACGCAGTATTTT	CASSSMPRLAGGSTDTQYF
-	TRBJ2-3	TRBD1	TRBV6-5	TGTGCCAGCAGTTACCGACGGAGACAGGGTAGCACAGATACGCAGTATTTT	CASSYRRRQGSTDTQYF
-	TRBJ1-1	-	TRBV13	TGTGCCAGCAGCTTAGGCCTAATTGGAGCTTTCTTT	CASSLGLIGAFF
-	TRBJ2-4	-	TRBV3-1	TGTGCCAGCAGTTCGCCGCGGCTAGCCAAAAACATTCAGTACTTC	CASSSPRLAKNIQYF